Detailed here is one T cell receptor (beta chain). The read is 3 residues too short to cover the CDR3 end, so that end is filled in from the germline J gene. The sample comes from a study of T cells in women clearing cervical HPV infection. Study information: Donors had HPV16-related CIN3 or worse; 2 had invasive cancer.

CDR1 is MNHEY and CDR2 is SVGEGT in the germline V gene. The J segment lost 5 bases and the V segment lost 6 bases, leaving 9 bases of the junction unmatched. This CDR3 is 14 amino acids long. All donors had a single incident cervical HPV16 infection, not prevalent. TCR beta CDR3 amplified by multiplex PCR from about 1,100 ng genomic DNA. Only in-frame clones appear in the TCRdb table, and some are missing; sequencing was by immunoSEQ multiplex PCR. Its table records about 26,000 clones. This receptor was identified in a woman between 18 and 70 years old with a cervical HPV16 infection that either progressed to CIN3+ or cleared (not recorded which). The specimen sequenced was blood buffy coat. This chain joins TRBV6-2 or TRBV6-3 and TRBJ1-1; 7 positions match TRBD1. The sequenced CDR3 bases are TGTGCCAGCAGCCCTCACAGGGGTTGGACTGAA. Translating gives CASSPHRGWTE. The CDR3 reads in full as CASSPHRGWTEAFF.